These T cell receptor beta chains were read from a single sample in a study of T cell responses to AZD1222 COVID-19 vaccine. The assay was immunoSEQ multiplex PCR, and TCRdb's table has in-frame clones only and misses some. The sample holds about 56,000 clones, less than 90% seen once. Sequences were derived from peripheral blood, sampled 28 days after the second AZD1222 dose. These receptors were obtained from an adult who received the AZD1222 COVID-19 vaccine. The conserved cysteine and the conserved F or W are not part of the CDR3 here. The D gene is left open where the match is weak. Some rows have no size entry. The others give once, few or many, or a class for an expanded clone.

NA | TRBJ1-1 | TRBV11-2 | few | ASSWDPEQGSTEAF
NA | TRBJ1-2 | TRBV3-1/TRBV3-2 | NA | ASSQDLTVYGYT
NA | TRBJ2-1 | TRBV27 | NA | ASSYQGGQDEQF
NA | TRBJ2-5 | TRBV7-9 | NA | ASSQSRETQY
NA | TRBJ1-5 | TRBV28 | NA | ASSSLNQPQH
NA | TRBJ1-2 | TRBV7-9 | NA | ASSLVGHYGYT
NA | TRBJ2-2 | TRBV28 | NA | ASSLTGELF
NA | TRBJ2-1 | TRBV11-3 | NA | ASSLGGEQF
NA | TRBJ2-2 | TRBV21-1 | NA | ASRVAGGPSTGELF
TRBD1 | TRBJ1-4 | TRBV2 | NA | ASNPLGTGLDEKLF
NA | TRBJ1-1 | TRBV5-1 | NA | ASSSGLQASAF
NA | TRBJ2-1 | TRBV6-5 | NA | ASSRADLRGNEQF
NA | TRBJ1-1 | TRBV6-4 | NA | ASKGGQNTEAF
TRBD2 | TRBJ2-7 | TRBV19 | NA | ASSTDGGFYEQY
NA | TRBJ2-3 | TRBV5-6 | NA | ASSFSLGADTQY
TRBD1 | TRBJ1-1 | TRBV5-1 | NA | ATKGQGPMNTEAF
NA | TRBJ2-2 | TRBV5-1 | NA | ASSLRGPDTGELF
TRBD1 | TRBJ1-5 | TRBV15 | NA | ATSRAYQGAGQPQH
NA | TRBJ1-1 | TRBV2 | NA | ASSVGTVITPAF
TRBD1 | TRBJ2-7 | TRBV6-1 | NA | ASSEEKGAYEQY
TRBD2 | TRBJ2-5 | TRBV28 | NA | ASRPNSGGAETQY
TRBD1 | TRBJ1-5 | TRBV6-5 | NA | ASSSTGVWINQPQH
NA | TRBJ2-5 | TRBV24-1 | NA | ATSVHGQETQY
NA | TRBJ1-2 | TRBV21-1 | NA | ASSKEFRGLYGYT
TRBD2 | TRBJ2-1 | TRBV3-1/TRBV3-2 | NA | ASSPRRSSGGRSSYNEQF
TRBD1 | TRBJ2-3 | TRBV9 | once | ASSVGPGGQVRGTDTQY
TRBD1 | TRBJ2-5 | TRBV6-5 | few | ASSWDRGEETQY